The sample holds many counts of the clone carrying this T cell receptor beta chain. Its matching antigen is unknown. The data derive from a study of identical twins. Study-level points and caveats: Among out-of-frame alpha sequences shared by twins, low generation probability occurred in excess. With monozygotic twins, out-of-frame TCR alpha sharing exceeded what models estimated.

V was trimmed by 8 bases and J by 1 base, leaving 12 bases between them. Per the germline V gene, CDR1 is SEHNR and CDR2 is FQNEAQ (reference sequence). The CDR3 spans 14 residues. TCRdb re-called the 5' RACE reads with MiXCR, one entry per CDR3 protein. The table has roughly 750,000 distinct CDR3 sequences, 21% seen once. The data were also submitted as part of a second study, on T cells expressing NK-cell markers.

The sample taken for sequencing was PBMCs. V and J are TRBV7-9 and TRBJ1-5; possibly TRBD1 for D (6 bases). This receptor was obtained from a young woman in good health. The CDR3 nucleotides read TGTGCCAGCGGAGGGGGGTCGAGCAATCAGCCCCAGCATTTT. This encodes CASGGGSSNQPQHF.